This T cell receptor beta chain is drawn from a study of T cells expressing NK-cell markers. Study at large: Sorted CD3+CD56+NKG2C+, CD3+CD56+NKG2C- and CD3+CD56-NKG2C+ T-cell subsets were beta-chain profiled.

Per germline, CDR1 SGHRS and CDR2 YFSETQ. The CDR3 has 13 residues. Study-wide results and caveats: Nothing established the HCMV specificity of expanded NKG2C+ T cell clones. Several donors' CD3+CD56-NKG2C+ cells were dominated by the same clonotypes.

TCRdb re-called the 5' RACE reads; one entry per CDR3 protein, DNA not given. The sample totals 350,000 to 400,000 distinct CDR3 sequences. Remarks on this clonotype: What it binds is not known.

The clonotype comes from a woman in her forties or fifties in good health. The specimen sequenced was blood T cells: a sorted CD56 or NKG2C T cell subset, CD4+ or CD8+ T cells, or bulk PBMC T cells (not recorded which). The chain links TRBV5-1 to TRBJ2-1; TCRdb reports TRBD2, a call that lacks DNA to check it against. CDR3 amino acids: CASTPLLANEQFF.